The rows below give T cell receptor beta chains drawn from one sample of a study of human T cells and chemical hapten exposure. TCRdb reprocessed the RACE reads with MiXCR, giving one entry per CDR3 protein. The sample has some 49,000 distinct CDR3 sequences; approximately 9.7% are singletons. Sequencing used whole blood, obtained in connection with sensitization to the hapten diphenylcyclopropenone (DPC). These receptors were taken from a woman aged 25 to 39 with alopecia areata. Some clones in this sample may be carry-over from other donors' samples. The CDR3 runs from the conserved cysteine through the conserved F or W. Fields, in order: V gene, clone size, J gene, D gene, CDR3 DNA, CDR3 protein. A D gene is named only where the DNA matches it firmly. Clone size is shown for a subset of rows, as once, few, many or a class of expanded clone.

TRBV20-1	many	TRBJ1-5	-	TGCAGTGGCTGGGGACGAGGCAATCAGCCCCAGCATTTT	CSGWGRGNQPQHF
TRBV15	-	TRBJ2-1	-	TGTGCCACCAGCAGTATCCGGGGGCCCTGCAATGAGCAGTTCTTC	CATSSIRGPCNEQFF
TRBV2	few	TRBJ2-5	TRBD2	TGTGCCAGCAGTGATCGGACTAGCGGGGGCGAGACCCAGTACTTC	CASSDRTSGGETQYF
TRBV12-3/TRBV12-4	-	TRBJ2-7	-	TGTGCCAGCAGTTTCCGTTGGAAGGGGTCCGAGCAGTACTTC	CASSFRWKGSEQYF
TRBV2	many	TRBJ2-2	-	TGTGCCAGCAGTAAGGACGGTCGAACAGCCGGGGAGCTGTTTTTT	CASSKDGRTAGELFF
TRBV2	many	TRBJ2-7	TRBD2	TGTGCCAGCAGTGAAAGTTGGGGTAGCGGGGAGACCTACGAGCAGTACTTC	CASSESWGSGETYEQYF
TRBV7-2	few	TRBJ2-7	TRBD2	TGTGCCAGCAGTCCGTCGACCCCCCTAGCGGGGGGAATAACCTCCTACGAGCAGTACTTC	CASSPSTPLAGGITSYEQYF
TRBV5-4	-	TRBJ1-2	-	TGTGCCAGCAGCCAAGTGCGCTCGGAAGGCTACACCTTC	CASSQVRSEGYTF
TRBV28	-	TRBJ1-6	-	TGTGCCAGCAGTGCCAATGTGTGGACCTCGGGTTCACCCCTCCACTTT	CASSANVWTSGSPLHF
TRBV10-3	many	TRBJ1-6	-	TGTGCCATCAGAGGGGGGAGCCATTCACCCCTCCACTTT	CAIRGGSHSPLHF
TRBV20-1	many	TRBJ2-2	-	TGCAGTGCTAGAGACCGAACTGGGAACCCCGGGGAGCTGTTTTTT	CSARDRTGNPGELFF
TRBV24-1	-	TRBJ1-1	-	TGTGCCACCAGTGAGGATGGGGACTCGGGGGCTTTCTTT	CATSEDGDSGAFF
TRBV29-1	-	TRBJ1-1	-	TGCAGCGTTGAATTCGGGGTGGGGAGCACTGAAGCTTTCTTT	CSVEFGVGSTEAFF
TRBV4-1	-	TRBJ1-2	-	TGCGCCAGCAGCCAAGAAATCACAGGGTTCTATGGCTACACCTTC	CASSQEITGFYGYTF
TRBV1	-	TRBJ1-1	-	TGCACCAGCAGTCAGAACACTGAAGCTTTCTTT	CTSSQNTEAFF
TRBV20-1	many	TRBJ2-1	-	TGCAGTGCTAGAGATGACGGAGCCTACAATGAGCAGTTCTTC	CSARDDGAYNEQFF
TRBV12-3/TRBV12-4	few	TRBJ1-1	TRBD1	TGTGCCAGCAGTCCATGGACAGGGAACACTGAAGCTTTCTTT	CASSPWTGNTEAFF
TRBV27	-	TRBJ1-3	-	TGTGCCAGCAGTGCCCGTCGCTCCTCTGGAAACACCATATATTTT	CASSARRSSGNTIYF
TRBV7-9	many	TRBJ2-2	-	TGTGCCAGCAGCTTAGTTTCCGGGGAGCTGTTTTTT	CASSLVSGELFF
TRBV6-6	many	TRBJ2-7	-	TGTGCCAGCAGTTACTCGCGGAGGGAGTACTCCTACGAGCAGTACTTC	CASSYSRREYSYEQYF
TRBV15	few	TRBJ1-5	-	TGTGCCACCAGCGGCGCGTTAACAGGCGATCAGCCCCAGCATTTT	CATSGALTGDQPQHF
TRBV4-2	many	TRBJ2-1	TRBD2	TGTGCCAGCAGCCAAGATCGAAGCGGGGGTGACAATGAGCAGTTCTTC	CASSQDRSGGDNEQFF
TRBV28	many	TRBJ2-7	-	TGTGCCAGCAGTTCGGGGGACAAGTCCTACGAGCAGTACTTC	CASSSGDKSYEQYF
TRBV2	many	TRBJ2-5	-	TGTGCCAGCAGTGAACGACTTCGAGAGACCCAGTACTTC	CASSERLRETQYF
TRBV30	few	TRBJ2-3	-	TGTGCCTGGAGCCGAACCGACGGGATAGCAGATACGCAGTATTTT	CAWSRTDGIADTQYF
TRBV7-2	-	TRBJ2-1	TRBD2	TGTGCCACCAGCTTACAGCGGGGGAGCTACAATGAGCAGTTCTTC	CATSLQRGSYNEQFF
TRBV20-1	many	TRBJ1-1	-	TGCAGTGCAGCCTACAGAGAACTGAACACTGAAGCTTTCTTT	CSAAYRELNTEAFF
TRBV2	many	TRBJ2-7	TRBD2	TGTGCCAGCAGTGGTAGCGGGGGGCTCTACGAGCAGTACTTC	CASSGSGGLYEQYF
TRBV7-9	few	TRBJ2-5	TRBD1	TGTGCCAGCAGCTCGACAGGGGTAGAGACCCAGTACTTC	CASSSTGVETQYF
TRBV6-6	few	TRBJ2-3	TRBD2	TGTGCCAGCAGTTACCCTAGCGGGGCAAGCACAGATACGCAGTATTTT	CASSYPSGASTDTQYF
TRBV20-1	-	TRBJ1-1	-	TGCAGTGCTAGTGGGGGAAGAGTAACTGAAGCTTTCTTT	CSASGGRVTEAFF
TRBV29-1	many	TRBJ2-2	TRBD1	TGCAGCGTTGAAGGTGGGACAGGGGGCGTCACCGGGGAGCTGTTTTTT	CSVEGGTGGVTGELFF
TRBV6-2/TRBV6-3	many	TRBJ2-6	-	TGTGCCAGCAGTTACAGCTCTGGGGCCAACGTCCTGACTTTC	CASSYSSGANVLTF
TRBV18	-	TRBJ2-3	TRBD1	TGTGCCAGCTCAACTACAGGGGGCTTTCGCACAGATACGCAGTATTTT	CASSTTGGFRTDTQYF
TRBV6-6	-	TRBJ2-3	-	TGTGCCAGCAGCGTCTCTGATACGCAGTATTTT	CASSVSDTQYF
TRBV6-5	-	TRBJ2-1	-	TGTGCCAGCAGTTACTCGGCCCTCCGGGAAAAGTCGGATGAGCAGTTCTTC	CASSYSALREKSDEQFF
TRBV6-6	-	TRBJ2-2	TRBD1	TGTGCCAGCAGTTCCAATCGCATTTTGACAGGGACCTACACCGGGGAGCTGTTTTTT	CASSSNRILTGTYTGELFF
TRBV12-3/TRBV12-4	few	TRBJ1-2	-	TGTGCCAGCAGGCGCGCTATCGAGGCCCCAGCCGATGGCTACACCTTC	CASRRAIEAPADGYTF
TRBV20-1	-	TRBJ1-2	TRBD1	TGCAGTGCGAGGACAGGGAATCGCCGGAGCCACTTC	CSARTGNRRSHF
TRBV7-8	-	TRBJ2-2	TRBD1	TGTGCCAGCAGCTACCGGGACAGTAACACCGGGGAGCTGTTTTTT	CASSYRDSNTGELFF
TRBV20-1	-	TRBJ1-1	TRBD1	TGCAGCGAACAGGGGGCCGGGTCGTACACTGAAGCTTTCTTT	CSEQGAGSYTEAFF
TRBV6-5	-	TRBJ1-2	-	TGTGCCAGCAGTTACTCCAGGGGAGGCGGCTACACCTTC	CASSYSRGGGYTF
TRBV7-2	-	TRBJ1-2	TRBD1	TGTGCCAGCAGCTCCCGGACAGGGGGAGACTATGGCTACACCTTC	CASSSRTGGDYGYTF
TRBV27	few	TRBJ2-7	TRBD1	TGTGCCAGCAGCCGGACAGGGGGCCACGAGCAGTACTTC	CASSRTGGHEQYF
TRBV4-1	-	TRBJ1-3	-	TGCGCCAGCAGTGGACCCTGCGGCACCATATATTTT	CASSGPCGTIYF
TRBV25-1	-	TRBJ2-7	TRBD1	TGTGCCAGCCGGGGACAGGCCGACTCCTACGAGCAGTACTTC	CASRGQADSYEQYF
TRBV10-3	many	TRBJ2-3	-	TGTGCCATCAGTGGGGGATACGCGGATACGCAGTATTTT	CAISGGYADTQYF
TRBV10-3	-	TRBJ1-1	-	TGTGCCATCAGTACGACAGGGAACACTGAAGCTTTCTTT	CAISTTGNTEAFF
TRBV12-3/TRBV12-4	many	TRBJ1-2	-	TGTGCCAGCAGTTTTGGGGACGCAGGGCATGGCTACACCTTC	CASSFGDAGHGYTF
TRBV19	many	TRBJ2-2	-	TGTGCCAGTAGTACCGGAATTAACACCGGGGAGCTGTTTTTT	CASSTGINTGELFF
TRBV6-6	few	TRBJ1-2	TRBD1	TGTGCCAGCAGTTACGGTGGGACAGCTAACTATGGCTACACCTTC	CASSYGGTANYGYTF
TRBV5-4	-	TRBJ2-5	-	TGTGCCAGCAGCGCTCCCAGGGGAGAGACCCAGTACTTC	CASSAPRGETQYF
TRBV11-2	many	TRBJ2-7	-	TGTGCCAGCAGTGGTTTGGCGGCATACGAGCAGTACTTC	CASSGLAAYEQYF
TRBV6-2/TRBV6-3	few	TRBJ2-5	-	TGTGCCAGCACGAGGGGGGCCTACTTCCAAGAGACCCAGTACTTC	CASTRGAYFQETQYF
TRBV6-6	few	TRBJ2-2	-	TGTGCCAGCAGTTACTCCGGGACACCGAACACCGGGGAGCTGTTTTTT	CASSYSGTPNTGELFF
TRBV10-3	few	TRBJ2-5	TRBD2	TGTGCCATCAGTGAGGGGACTAGCGCGGAGACCCAGTACTTC	CAISEGTSAETQYF
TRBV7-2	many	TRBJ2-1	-	TGTGCCAGCAGCTCTTCCCACGGGGCCCAAGGTGAGCAGTTCTTC	CASSSSHGAQGEQFF
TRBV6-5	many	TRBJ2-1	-	TGTGCCAGCAGTCTAAGCCGGGACTCCGTATGGTTCTTC	CASSLSRDSVWFF